This T cell receptor beta chain was identified in a study of radiotherapy plus CTLA-4 blockade in lung cancer. About the study: In about 20% of patients, objective responses were seen; 31% had disease control.

The CDR3 runs to 16 residues. The junction had 8 bases not matched to a gene; V was cut back by 2 bases and J by 5 bases. Looked up from germline, CDR1 is SGHVS and CDR2 is FQNEAQ. With ipilimumab providing CTLA-4 blockade, focal radiation was administered to patients who had chemo-refractory metastatic non-small-cell lung cancer. Notes on the study in general: Researchers report tumor-derived TCR clones expanding in blood after radiotherapy plus ipilimumab.

Remarks on this clone: The target antigen is unknown.

Using immunoSEQ multiplex PCR, the repertoire was profiled, and TCRdb retains in-frame clones only, with some absent. The table shows around 120,000 clones, with roughly 80% occurring only once. The chain combines TRBV7-8 with TRBJ2-5; 10 nucleotides match TRBD2. The sequencing used peripheral blood, collected from a patient treated with radiotherapy plus ipilimumab. The receptor was derived from a human donor with non-small cell lung cancer who had a partial response to radiotherapy plus ipilimumab. CDR3 amino acids: CASSLTSGRARETQYF. The CDR3 DNA reads TGTGCCAGCAGCTTAACCAGCGGGAGGGCCAGGGAGACCCAGTACTTC.